The present T cell receptor (beta chain) was sequenced within a study of cytomegalovirus exposure and HLA in healthy donors. Primers: 60 Vbeta forward and 13 Jbeta reverse. Sequencing was performed with immunoSEQ multiplex PCR; in TCRdb, only in-frame clones are kept and a portion is missing. The sample lists around 130,000 clones; 84% were seen once. This clone was seen a few times. The ends were cut back, 6 bases at V and 2 bases at J, with 9 bases in the middle. The CDR3 consists of 13 residues. Germline CDR1 and CDR2: SNHLY and FYNNEI. The chain uses TRBV2 and TRBJ2-3, with D possibly matching TRBD1 (5 bases). The sample was PBMCs. The sequence was collected from a man aged 50-60 years in good health and CMV-seronegative. The DNA of the CDR3 is TGTGCCAGCAGATCGGACAACACAGATACGCAGTATTTT. Translation gives CASRSDNTDTQYF. Full variable domain (outside the CDR3, taken from reference TRBV2 and TRBJ2-3): EPEVTQTPSHQVTQMGQEVILRCVPISNHLYFYWYRQILGQKVEFLVSFYNNEISEKSEIFDDQFSVERPDGSNFTLKIRSTKLEDSAMYFCASRSDNTDTQYFGPGTRLTVL.